A selection of T cell receptor beta chains follows, all from one sample in a study of cytomegalovirus exposure and HLA in healthy donors. Some clones are missing from TCRdb's copy, which holds only in-frame ones; the method was immunoSEQ multiplex PCR. The sample lists about 200,000 clones, roughly four fifths occurring once. What was sequenced was PBMCs. These receptors were collected from a girl aged 5-17 years in good health and CMV-seronegative. The CDR3 runs from the conserved cysteine through the conserved F or W. Part of the rows lack a size; the others show once, few, many or a class for expanded clones.

j_call v_call clone_size cdr3_aa
TRBJ2-1 TRBV6-6 . CASSYSTSEYNEQFF
TRBJ1-3 TRBV18 . CASSSQGDTIYF
TRBJ1-5 TRBV28 . CASSPGTDSQPQHF
TRBJ2-1 TRBV27 . CASSPTGLAGGSYNEQFF
TRBJ2-1 TRBV9 . CASSGGVSPENEQFF
TRBJ1-4 TRBV28 . CASRLTGASQGKLFF
TRBJ1-3 TRBV5-1 . CASSLGTSRNTIYF
TRBJ1-1 TRBV2 few CATGQLNTEAFF
TRBJ2-3 TRBV19 . CASSSMTASTDTQYF
TRBJ1-2 TRBV6-5 . CASRDIKDRGGGYTF
TRBJ2-7 TRBV5-4 . CASSPVLASGYEQYF
TRBJ1-4 TRBV28 . CASSLPASNEKLFF
TRBJ1-5 TRBV6-6 . CASSYGTGGQPQHF
TRBJ2-7 TRBV7-9 few CASSSDPGTGYEQYF
TRBJ2-5 TRBV28 . CASSWRAGQKETQYF
TRBJ2-3 TRBV27 . CASMAPGGHHTQYF
TRBJ2-5 TRBV28 . CASTFPTSGIETQYF
TRBJ1-1 TRBV28 few CASSLGAGRGQAFF
TRBJ2-2 TRBV18 few CASSPLRTGELFF
TRBJ2-3 TRBV5-8 . CASSLGTPRTDTQYF
TRBJ1-1 TRBV29-1 . CSVGQGALWPPEAFF
TRBJ1-2 TRBV28 . CASSFGQYGYTF
TRBJ1-5 TRBV27 . CASSLLGDSSNQPQHF
TRBJ2-1 TRBV4-1 . CASSPGTSGISYNEQFF
TRBJ1-2 TRBV9 . CASSPPGSGYGYTF
TRBJ2-2 TRBV19 . CASSSGQAYTGELFF
TRBJ1-1 TRBV7-2 . CASSYSFKPTTEAFF
TRBJ1-1 TRBV6-1 . CASTDKGSSEAFF
TRBJ1-4 TRBV5-6 few CASSSISAGALEKLFF
TRBJ2-3 TRBV15 . CATSPQADTQYF
TRBJ1-5 TRBV19 . CASSPTTGAGQPQHF
TRBJ2-5 TRBV25-1 . CASSGGSSAGEQYF
TRBJ2-4 TRBV9 . CASSSSGTVAKNIQYF
TRBJ2-3 TRBV5-1 . CASSLAGTDTQYF
TRBJ1-1 TRBV7-9 . CASSSRTGRNTEAFF
TRBJ1-5 TRBV28 . CASSLGVWNQPQHF
TRBJ2-3 TRBV19 . CASSTQVSWAQYF
TRBJ2-5 TRBV6-1 . CASRKGVMETQYF
TRBJ2-1 TRBV7-2 . CASSFQGLALNEQFF
TRBJ2-2 TRBV28 . CASRRTSLRSAAGELFF
TRBJ1-2 TRBV5-1 . CASGEPGQRIYGYTF
TRBJ1-5 TRBV2 once CASSGGRSNQPQHF
TRBJ2-5 TRBV7-2 . CASSAGTSGGQETQYF
TRBJ2-7 TRBV6-1 . CASSKPGQGSYEQYF
TRBJ1-4 TRBV27 . CASQTTGFNEKLFF
TRBJ2-3 TRBV10-3 . CATTGLLAGGADTQYF
TRBJ1-2 TRBV7-6 once CASSTGGGAYGYTF
TRBJ1-1 TRBV9 . CASSVFAGPGTEAFF
TRBJ1-5 TRBV5-8 . CASTQFNNQPQHF
TRBJ2-2 TRBV4-2 . CASSHRLAANTGELFF
TRBJ1-1 TRBV6-5 . CASSYRDMNTEAFF
TRBJ2-2 TRBV5-6 . CASSLPTGGKNTGELFF
TRBJ2-1 TRBV4-3 . CASSTGQGDNEQFF
TRBJ1-2 TRBV28 . CASSADDIGYTF
TRBJ1-1 TRBV6-1 . CASSQGGYVSGTEAFF
TRBJ2-1 TRBV18 once CASSPRSKAGQGYREQFF
TRBJ2-7 TRBV27 . CASSDRDSHYEQYF
TRBJ2-5 TRBV28 . CASSLYRSLETETQYF
TRBJ1-1 TRBV4-2 . CASSPQGNTEAFF
TRBJ2-7 TRBV4-2 . CASSQGGTIYEQYF